These 5 T cell receptor beta chains originate from one sample sequenced in a study of blood T cells in healthy people across ages. A second about 6 to 12 cycle PCR used barcoded and J-beta primers. Each CDR3 protein gets one entry after TCRdb re-called the 5' RACE reads with MiXCR. The table lists around 500,000 distinct CDR3 sequences, over 25% of them singletons. The same sample was also used in a study of T cells of mothers and their children.

The sequenced material came from blood. The receptors come from a boy aged 2 to 9 in good health.

The rearrangement joins TRBV5-6 to TRBJ2-7; D gene uncertain. Trimming removed 4 bases at V and 3 bases at J, with 11 bases between. CDR1 and CDR2 (germline): SGHDT, YYEEEE. CDR3 length: 13 amino acids. This chain's CDR3 is CASSPARVYEQYF. DNA for the CDR3: TGTGCCAGCAGCCCTGCAAGAGTCTACGAGCAGTACTTC.

V gene TRBV24-1 combines with J gene TRBJ2-3, with D possibly being TRBD2 (6 bases). V gave up 0 bases and J gave up 3 bases, with 18 bases separating them. This CDR3 spans 18 amino acids. Germline V gives CDR1 KGHDR, CDR2 SFDVKD. The CDR3 is CATSDLGLQRGMTDTQYF. The CDR3 nucleotides are TGTGCCACCAGTGATTTGGGACTACAAAGAGGTATGACAGATACGCAGTATTTT.

This chain uses TRBV20-1 with TRBJ1-2, with D tentatively TRBD1 (5 bases). CDR3 size: 12 residues. Trimming shortened V by 1 base and J by 8 bases, and 11 bases separated the two germline ends. Looked up from germline, CDR1 is DFQATT and CDR2 is SNEGSKA (reference sequence). The CDR3 region is CSARVQAGGYTF. The CDR3 DNA sequence: TGCAGTGCTAGAGTACAGGCAGGAGGCTACACCTTC.

Details on this clonotype: No conserved phenylalanine or tryptophan ends this CDR3, so it is likely a read error. The chain has TRBV6-1 and TRBJ1-6; 7 bases line up with TRBD1. The ends lost 5 bases at V and 12 bases at J; junction bases unmatched: 7. The V gene's germline CDR1 is MNHNS and CDR2 SASEGT. The CDR3 runs 13 residues. CDR3 residues: CASSRTGERPLHS. In nucleotides, the CDR3 is TGTGCCAGCAGTCGGACAGGAGAAAGACCCCTCCACTCT.

There are a few counts of this clonotype. The DNA of the CDR3 is TGTGCCAGCAGTTTAGTGGGAGTGGGAGATACGCAGTATTTT. Translated: CASSLVGVGDTQYF. The chain combines TRBV12-3 or TRBV12-4 with TRBJ2-3; maybe TRBD2 (5 bases). The CDR3 is 14 residues long. V lost 1 base and J lost 5, with 10 bases in between.